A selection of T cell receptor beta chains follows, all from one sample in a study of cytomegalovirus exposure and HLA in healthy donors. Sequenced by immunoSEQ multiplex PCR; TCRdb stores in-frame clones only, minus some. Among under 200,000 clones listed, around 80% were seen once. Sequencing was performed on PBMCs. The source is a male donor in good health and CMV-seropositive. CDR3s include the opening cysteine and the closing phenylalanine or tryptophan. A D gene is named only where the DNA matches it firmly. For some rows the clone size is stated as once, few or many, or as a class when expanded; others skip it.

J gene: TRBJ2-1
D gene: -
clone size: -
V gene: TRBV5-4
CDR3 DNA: TGTGCCAGCAGCCTCGAGAATGTGGTCGAGCAGTTCTTC
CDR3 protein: CASSLENVVEQFF

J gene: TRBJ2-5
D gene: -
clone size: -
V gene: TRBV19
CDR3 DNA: TGTGCCAGTAGTAAGTTGGCGGATCAAGAGACCCAGTACTTC
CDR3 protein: CASSKLADQETQYF

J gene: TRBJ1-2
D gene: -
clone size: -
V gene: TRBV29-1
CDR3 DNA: TGCAGCGTTGATACGGGATATGGCTACACCTTC
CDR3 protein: CSVDTGYGYTF

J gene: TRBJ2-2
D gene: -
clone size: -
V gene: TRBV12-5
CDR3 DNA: TGTGCTAGTGTTCCCGGGGTTACGGACACCGGGGAGCTGTTTTTT
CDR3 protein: CASVPGVTDTGELFF

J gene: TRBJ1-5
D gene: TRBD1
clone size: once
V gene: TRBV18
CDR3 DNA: TGTGCCAGCTCACCCCCCGGGACAGGCAGCAATCAGCCCCAGCATTTT
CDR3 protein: CASSPPGTGSNQPQHF

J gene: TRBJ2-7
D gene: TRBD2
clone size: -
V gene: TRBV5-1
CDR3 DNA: TGCGCCAGCAGCGGTTGGAGCGGGAGCTCCTACGAGCAGTACTTC
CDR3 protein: CASSGWSGSSYEQYF

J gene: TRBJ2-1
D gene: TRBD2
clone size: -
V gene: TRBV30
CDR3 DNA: TGTGCCTGGAGTCTCGCCCTGACTAGCGGGTTCGAGCAGTTCTTC
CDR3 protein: CAWSLALTSGFEQFF

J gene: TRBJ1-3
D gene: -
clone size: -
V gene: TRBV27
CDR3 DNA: TGTGCCAGCAGTTTTAGAGGGCCTGGAAACACCATATATTTT
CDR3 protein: CASSFRGPGNTIYF

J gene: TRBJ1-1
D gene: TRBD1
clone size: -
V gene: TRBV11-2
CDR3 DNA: TGTGCCAGCACCGGGACAGGTGAAGCTTTCTTC
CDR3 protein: CASTGTGEAFF

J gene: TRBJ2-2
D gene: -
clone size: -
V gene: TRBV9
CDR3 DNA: TGTGCCAGCAGCTCTAGATCAGCTGGCACCGGGGAGCTGTTTTTT
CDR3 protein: CASSSRSAGTGELFF

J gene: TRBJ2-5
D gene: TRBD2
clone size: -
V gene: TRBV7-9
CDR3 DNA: TGTGCCAGCAGCTCCCGTACTAGCGGGAGGGCCAAAGCTGGAGAGACCCAGTACTTC
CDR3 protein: CASSSRTSGRAKAGETQYF

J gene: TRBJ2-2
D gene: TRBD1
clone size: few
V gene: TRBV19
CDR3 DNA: TGTGCCAGTAGTAGTCAGGGGGCGTTCGGGGAGCTGTTTTTT
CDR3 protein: CASSSQGAFGELFF

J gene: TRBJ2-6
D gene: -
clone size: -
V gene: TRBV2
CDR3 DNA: TGTGCCAGCACTGGGGCCGACGTCCTGACTTTC
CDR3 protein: CASTGADVLTF

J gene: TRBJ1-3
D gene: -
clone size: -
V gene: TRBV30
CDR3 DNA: TGTGCCTGGAGTGTCGGCTCTGGAAACACCATATATTTT
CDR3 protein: CAWSVGSGNTIYF

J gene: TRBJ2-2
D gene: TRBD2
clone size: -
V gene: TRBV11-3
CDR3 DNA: TGTGCCAGCAGCTCCGGAGCGGGAGGAAACACCGGGGAGCTGTTTTTT
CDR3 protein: CASSSGAGGNTGELFF

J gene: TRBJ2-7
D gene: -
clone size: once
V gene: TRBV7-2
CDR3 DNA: TGTGCCAGCAGCTTCAGGGGCGAGCAGTACTTC
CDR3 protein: CASSFRGEQYF

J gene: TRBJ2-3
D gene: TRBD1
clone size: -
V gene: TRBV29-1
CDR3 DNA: TGCAGCGTGGGGGGGACAGGGATAAATACGCAGTATTTT
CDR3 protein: CSVGGTGINTQYF

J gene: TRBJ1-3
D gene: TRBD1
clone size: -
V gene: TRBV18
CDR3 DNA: TGTGCCAGCTCACGCACAGGGGGAGATGGAAACACCATATATTTT
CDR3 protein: CASSRTGGDGNTIYF

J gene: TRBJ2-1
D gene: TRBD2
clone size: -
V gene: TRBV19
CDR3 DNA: TGTGCCAGTAGATCTAGCGGGTCCTACAATGAGCAGTTCTTC
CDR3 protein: CASRSSGSYNEQFF

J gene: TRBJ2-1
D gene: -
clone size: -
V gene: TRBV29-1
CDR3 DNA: TGCAGCGTTGAAATCCAGGAATTCGGTGAGCAGTTCTTC
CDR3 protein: CSVEIQEFGEQFF

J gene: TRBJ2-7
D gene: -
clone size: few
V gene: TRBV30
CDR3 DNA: TGTGCCTGGAGACGAAGCGGAGCCTCCTACGAGCAGTACTTC
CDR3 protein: CAWRRSGASYEQYF

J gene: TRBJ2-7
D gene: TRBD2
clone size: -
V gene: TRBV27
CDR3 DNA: TGTGCCAGCAGAGAAGCGGGAGAGAGGGAGCAGTACTTC
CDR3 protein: CASREAGEREQYF

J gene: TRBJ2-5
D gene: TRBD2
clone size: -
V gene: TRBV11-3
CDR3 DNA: TGTGCCAGCAGCTCCAGGATAGCGGGAGGGCCCGAAGAGACCCAGTACTTC
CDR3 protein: CASSSRIAGGPEETQYF

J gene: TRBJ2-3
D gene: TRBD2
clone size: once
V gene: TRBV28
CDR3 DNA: TGTGCCAGCATAGGTGGGAGGGCCGCAGATACGCAGTATTTT
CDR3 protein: CASIGGRAADTQYF

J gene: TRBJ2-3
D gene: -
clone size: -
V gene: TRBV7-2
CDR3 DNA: TGTGCCAGCAGCTACGCGCCGGGACTGAACACAGATACGCAGTATTTT
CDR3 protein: CASSYAPGLNTDTQYF

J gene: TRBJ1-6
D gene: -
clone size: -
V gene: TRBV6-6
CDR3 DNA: TGTGCCAGCAGTCGACAGCGGGACGGGAATTCACCCCTCCACTTT
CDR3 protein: CASSRQRDGNSPLHF

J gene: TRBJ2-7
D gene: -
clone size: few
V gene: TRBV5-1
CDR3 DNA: TGCGCCAGCAGCTTCGCGAGGGCAGGCTACGACCAAGGGTACTTC
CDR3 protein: CASSFARAGYDQGYF

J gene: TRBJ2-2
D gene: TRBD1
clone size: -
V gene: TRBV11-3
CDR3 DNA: TGTGCCAGCAGCCTGCGACAGGGTAACGGGGAGCTGTTTTTT
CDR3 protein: CASSLRQGNGELFF

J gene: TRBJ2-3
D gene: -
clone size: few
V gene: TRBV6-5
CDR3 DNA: TGTGCCAGCATCCGCGCAGATACGCAGTATTTT
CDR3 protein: CASIRADTQYF

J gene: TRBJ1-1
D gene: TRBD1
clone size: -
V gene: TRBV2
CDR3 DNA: TGTGCCAGCACGACGGACAGGGGGCGCGGAGGGGGGACTGAAGCTTTCTTT
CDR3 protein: CASTTDRGRGGGTEAFF

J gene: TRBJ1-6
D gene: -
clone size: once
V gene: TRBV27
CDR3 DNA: TGTGCCAGCAGTCCCCGACTGATCTCCTATAATTCACCCCTCCACTTT
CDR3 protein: CASSPRLISYNSPLHF

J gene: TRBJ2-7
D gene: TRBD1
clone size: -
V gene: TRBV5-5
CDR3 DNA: TGTGCCAGCAGCTTGGCCCGCGGTACAGGGGCCTACGAGCAGTACTTC
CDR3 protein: CASSLARGTGAYEQYF

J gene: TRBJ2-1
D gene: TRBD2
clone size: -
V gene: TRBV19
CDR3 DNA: TGTGCCAGTACCAGACTAGCGGGAGGGTCCTACAATGAGCAGTTCTTC
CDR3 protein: CASTRLAGGSYNEQFF